This TCR beta chain was sequenced during a study of blood T cell repertoires in COVID-19. In the study overall: Specimens from acute and convalescent COVID-19 originated in the United States, Italy and Spain. T cells, B-cell-depleted T cells, or PBMCs provided the cDNA or gDNA that served as material.

Original processing methods: The authors estimated nucleated cell counts from reference gene primer amplification. Here immunoSEQ multiplex PCR was the method, and the copy in TCRdb shows in-frame clones only, minus some. The D gene and trimming were derived from the DNA, and the V and J assignments and clone size from that table. The sample has about 100,000 clones, around 85% seen once; the top ten hold about an eighth. V gave up 7 bases and J gave up 5 bases; unmatched junction bases: 5. This CDR3 region has 13 residues. The V gene's germline CDR1 is MNHNY and CDR2 SVGAGI (reference sequence). Only a few counts were recorded for this clone.

The sample comprised peripheral blood. The clonotype was recovered from a man in his fifties with active or convalescent COVID-19. The chain employs TRBV6-6 and TRBJ2-7; TRBD2 matches 10 bases. CDR3 sequence: CASNVAGGNEQYF. For the CDR3, the DNA is TGTGCCAGCAATGTAGCGGGAGGTAACGAGCAGTACTTC.